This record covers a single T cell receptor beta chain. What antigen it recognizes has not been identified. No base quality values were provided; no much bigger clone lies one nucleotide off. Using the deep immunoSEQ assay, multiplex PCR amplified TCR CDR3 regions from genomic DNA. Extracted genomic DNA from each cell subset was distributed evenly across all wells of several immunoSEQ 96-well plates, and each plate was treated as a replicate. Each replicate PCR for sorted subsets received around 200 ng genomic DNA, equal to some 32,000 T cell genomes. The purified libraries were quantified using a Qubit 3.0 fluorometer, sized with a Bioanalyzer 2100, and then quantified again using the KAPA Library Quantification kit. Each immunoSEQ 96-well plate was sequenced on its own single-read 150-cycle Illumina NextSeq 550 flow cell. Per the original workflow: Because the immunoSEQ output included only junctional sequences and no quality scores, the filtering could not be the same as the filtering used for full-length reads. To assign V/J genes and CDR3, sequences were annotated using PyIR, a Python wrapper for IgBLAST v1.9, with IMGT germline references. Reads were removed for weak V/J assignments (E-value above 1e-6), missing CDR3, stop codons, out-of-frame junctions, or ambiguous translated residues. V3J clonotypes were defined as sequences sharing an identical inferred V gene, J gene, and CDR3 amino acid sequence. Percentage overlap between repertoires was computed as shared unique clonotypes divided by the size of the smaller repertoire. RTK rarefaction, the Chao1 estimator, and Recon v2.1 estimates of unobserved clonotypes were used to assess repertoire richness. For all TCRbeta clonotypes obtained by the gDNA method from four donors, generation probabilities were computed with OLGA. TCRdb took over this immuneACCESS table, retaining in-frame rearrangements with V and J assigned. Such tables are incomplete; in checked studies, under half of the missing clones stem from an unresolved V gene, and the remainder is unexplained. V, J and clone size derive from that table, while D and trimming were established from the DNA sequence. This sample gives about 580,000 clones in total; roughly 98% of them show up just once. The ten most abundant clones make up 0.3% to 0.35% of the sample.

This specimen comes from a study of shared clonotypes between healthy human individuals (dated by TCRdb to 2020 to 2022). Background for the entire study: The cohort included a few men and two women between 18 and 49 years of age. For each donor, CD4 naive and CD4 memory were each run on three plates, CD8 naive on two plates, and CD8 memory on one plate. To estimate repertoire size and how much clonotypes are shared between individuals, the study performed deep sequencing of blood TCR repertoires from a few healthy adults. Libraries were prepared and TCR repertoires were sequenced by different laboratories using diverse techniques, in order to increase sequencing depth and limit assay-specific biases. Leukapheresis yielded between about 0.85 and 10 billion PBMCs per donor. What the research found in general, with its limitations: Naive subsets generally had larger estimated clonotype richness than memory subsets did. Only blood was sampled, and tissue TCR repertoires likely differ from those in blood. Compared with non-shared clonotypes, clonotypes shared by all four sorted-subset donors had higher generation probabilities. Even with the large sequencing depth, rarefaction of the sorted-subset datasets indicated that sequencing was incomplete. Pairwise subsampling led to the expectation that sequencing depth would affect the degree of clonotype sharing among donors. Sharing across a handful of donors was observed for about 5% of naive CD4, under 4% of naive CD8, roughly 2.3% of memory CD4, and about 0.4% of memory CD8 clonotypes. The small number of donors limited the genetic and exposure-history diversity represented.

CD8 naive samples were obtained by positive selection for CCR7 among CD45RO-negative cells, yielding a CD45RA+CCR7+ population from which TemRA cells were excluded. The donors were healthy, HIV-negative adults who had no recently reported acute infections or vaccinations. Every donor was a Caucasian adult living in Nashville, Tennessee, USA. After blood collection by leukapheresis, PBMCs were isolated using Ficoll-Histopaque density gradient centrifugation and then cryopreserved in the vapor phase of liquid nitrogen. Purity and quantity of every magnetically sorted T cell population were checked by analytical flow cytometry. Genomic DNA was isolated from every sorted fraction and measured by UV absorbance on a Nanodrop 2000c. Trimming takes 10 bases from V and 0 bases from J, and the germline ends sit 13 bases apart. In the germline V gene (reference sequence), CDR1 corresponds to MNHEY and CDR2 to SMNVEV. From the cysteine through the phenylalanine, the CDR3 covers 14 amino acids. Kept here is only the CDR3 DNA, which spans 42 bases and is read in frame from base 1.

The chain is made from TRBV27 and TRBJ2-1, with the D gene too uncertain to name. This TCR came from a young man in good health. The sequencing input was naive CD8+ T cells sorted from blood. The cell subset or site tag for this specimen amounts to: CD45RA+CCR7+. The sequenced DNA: TGTGCCACTAAGAGCCCTAGCTCCTACAATGAGCAGTTCTTC. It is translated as CATKSPSSYNEQFF.